These 30 T cell receptor beta chains share one sample of origin, sequenced in a study of regulatory T cells in long-lasting Graves disease. iRepertoire HTBI primers and Arm-PCR of CDR3 regions built TCR beta libraries. TCRdb analysed the multiplex PCR reads with MiXCR anew, one entry per CDR3 protein. The profile shows some 600,000 distinct CDR3 sequences, roughly a sixth of them singletons. Time point: newly diagnosed GD, antithyroid drugs for less than 3 months. RNA from PBMCs was the source of the TCR library. These same data were also listed under a study on T cells in Graves' hyperthyroidism and ophthalmopathy.

This specimen was peripheral blood mononuclear cells (PBMCs), taken at new diagnosis, from a patient treated with antithyroid drugs. The receptors come from a man between 18 and 29 years old with Graves disease.

The rearrangement links TRBV12-3 or TRBV12-4 to TRBJ1-2; TRBD1 matches at 9 bases. Germline trimming cut 4 bases from V and 4 bases from J; bases unmatched to any gene: 13. This CDR3 contains 17 residues. The CDR3 DNA reads TGTGCCAGCAGTTCCGGGACAGGGAGCGGCATGGGCTATGGCTACACCTTC. This translates into CASSSGTGSGMGYGYTF.

This chain links TRBV3-1 with TRBJ1-3; unclear D gene. The germline gives CDR1 LGHDT, CDR2 YNNKEL (reference sequence). The CDR3 totals 12 residues. V was clipped by 0 bases and J by 7 bases, with 4 bases between them. The DNA for the CDR3 is TGTGCCAGCAGCCAAGAGAGTAACACCATATATTTT. Protein sequence: CASSQESNTIYF.

The chain links TRBV6-1 to TRBJ1-5, with TRBD1 matching 7 bases. CDR1 MNHNS and CDR2 SASEGT come from the germline V gene. The CDR3 is 17 amino acids. Unmatched junction bases numbered 10, after V lost 1 base and J lost 4 bases. The chain's CDR3 is CASSEGFTGQTNQPQHF. CDR3 nucleotide sequence: TGTGCCAGCAGTGAAGGTTTTACGGGACAGACAAATCAGCCCCAGCATTTT.

This clonotype occurred a few times. The chain carries TRBV4-2 and TRBJ2-1, with D possibly being TRBD2 (7 bases). V was cut by 0 bases and J by 11 bases, with 20 bases left in between. CDR3 length: 16 residues. CDR1 is LGHNA, CDR2 YNFKEQ, per germline. The CDR3 region has the DNA TGTGCCAGCAGCCAAGATACAACCGGAGGGCGGGGGCAGCAGTTCTTC. Translating it yields CASSQDTTGGRGQQFF.

This clonotype was seen at least ten times. This chain uses TRBV11-2 with TRBJ2-2; TRBD1 or TRBD2 may be the D gene (5 bases each). This CDR3 is 16 amino acids long. Trimming removed 7 bases at V and 1 base at J, with 16 bases between. The V gene's germline CDR1 is SGHAT and CDR2 FQNNGV. The CDR3 coding sequence is TGTGCCAGCAACCCGGGACCGGGTTTGAACACCGGGGAGCTGTTTTTT. It codes for CASNPGPGLNTGELFF.

CDR3 sequence reads: CASVTRFGTDTQYF. For the CDR3, the DNA is TGTGCCAGCGTTACACGGTTCGGCACAGATACGCAGTATTTT. This sequence joins TRBV6-2 or TRBV6-3 and TRBJ2-3, with D hard to call. The CDR3 is 14 residues long. The germline gives CDR1 MNHEY, CDR2 SVGEGT. The germline V and J ends were trimmed by 8 bases and 1 base, with 13 bases remaining between them.

This clonotype was seen repeatedly, ten times or more. This sequence joins TRBV11-2 and TRBJ2-3; D gene unclear. The CDR3 totals 14 residues. Germline assignment: CDR1 SGHAT and CDR2 FQNNGV. The V end lost 6 bases, the J end lost 10 bases, and 20 bases lay between the germline ends. The CDR3 region has the DNA TGTGCCAGCAGGTCTGCCTTTAGAGGTTTCTCGCAGTATTTT. The encoded protein is CASRSAFRGFSQYF.

This clonotype was recorded many times. The chain carries TRBV20-1 and TRBJ2-1; 16 positions agree with TRBD2. This CDR3 is 17 amino acids long. CDR1 and CDR2 (germline): DFQATT, SNEGSKA (reference sequence). After removal of 5 bases from V and 7 bases from J, the junction contained 11 bases not matched to a gene. CDR3: CSAYMGLAGGPGNEQFF. CDR3 bases: TGCAGTGCTTACATGGGACTAGCGGGAGGGCCCGGTAATGAGCAGTTCTTC.

CDR3 in amino acids: CASTARAMNTEAFF. The CDR3 nucleotides are TGTGCCAGCACCGCCAGGGCCATGAACACTGAAGCTTTCTTT. This sequence joins TRBV12-3 or TRBV12-4 and TRBJ1-1; D is possibly TRBD1 (5 bases). With 7 bases removed from V and 0 bases from J, the gap between germline ends came to 12 bases. The CDR3 is 14 amino acids.

This clonotype appeared a few times. The rearrangement uses TRBV20-1 and TRBJ2-2; possibly TRBD2 for D (5 bases). This CDR3 has 10 amino acids. Germline CDR1 and CDR2: DFQATT and SNEGSKA (reference sequence). The CDR3 DNA reads as TGCGGACTCAAAAGGGGGGAGCTGTTTTTT. Protein: CGLKRGELFF.

The rearrangement joins TRBV19 to TRBJ1-1; no definite D call. The germline V gene encodes CDR1 LNHDA and CDR2 SQIVND (reference sequence). Deletions cut 5 bases from V and 3 bases from J, with 22 bases between. The CDR3 totals 17 residues. The CDR3 sequence is CASSALRGSGLDTEAFF. The DNA for the CDR3 is TGTGCCAGTAGTGCGTTACGGGGATCCGGGTTGGACACTGAAGCTTTCTTT.

This clonotype was seen at least ten times. The CDR3 spells CASRGLTAGYGGQYF. The CDR3 DNA is TGTGCCAGCAGAGGCCTGACAGCAGGGTATGGTGGGCAGTACTTC. This chain connects TRBV2 to TRBJ2-7, with D tentatively TRBD1 (5 bases). Trimming left V 6 bases short and J 9 bases short, with 24 bases between. The CDR3 consists of 15 residues. Germline CDR1 SNHLY, CDR2 FYNNEI.

The CDR3 sequence: CASSLENHRTYEQYF. Here the CDR3 DNA reads TGTGCCAGCAGCTTAGAAAATCACAGGACCTACGAGCAGTACTTC. The genes are TRBV5-5 and TRBJ2-7, with D maybe TRBD1 (5 bases). This CDR3 contains 15 residues. Germline CDR1 reads SGHKS; CDR2 reads YYEKEE (reference sequence). The V and J ends lost 2 bases and 2 bases respectively, with 14 bases between them.

The chain carries TRBV29-1 and TRBJ2-1; D is possibly TRBD1 (5 bases). Trimming stripped 3 bases from V and 6 bases from J, with 9 bases between. The CDR3 spans 12 residues. Germline V lookup: CDR1 SQVTM, CDR2 ANQGSEA. The DNA of the CDR3 is TGCAGCGTTGATACAGGTCGCAATGAGCAGTTCTTC. It codes for CSVDTGRNEQFF.

This clonotype was seen more than once but under ten times. The chain joins TRBV27 to TRBJ2-1; 14 positions match TRBD2. V lost 5 bases to trimming and J lost 4 bases; unmatched junction nucleotides: 10. Per germline, CDR1 MNHEY and CDR2 SMNVEV (reference sequence). This CDR3 spans 18 amino acids. Here the CDR3 DNA reads TGTGCCAGCAGTGAAGTACGGACTAGCGGGAGGTGGTACAATGAGCAGTTCTTC. Translation: CASSEVRTSGRWYNEQFF.

This clonotype showed up many times. The chain joins TRBV30 to TRBJ1-2; D gene uncertain. V was cut by 0 bases and J by 3 bases, with 11 bases left in between. The CDR3 covers 14 residues. Germline V CDR1 and CDR2: GTSNPN, SVGIG (reference sequence). Written as DNA, the CDR3 is TGTGCCTGGAGTGTACCGGGAAGATACTATGGCTACACCTTC. It codes for CAWSVPGRYYGYTF.

V usage is TRBV5-4 and J usage is TRBJ1-1; 7 bases are a match to TRBD1. V lost 4 bases and J lost 5; bases outside the gene matches: 14. The CDR3 covers 16 residues. The germline V gene has CDR1 SGHNT and CDR2 YYREEE (reference sequence). This chain's CDR3 is CASSPMGGGLGTEAFF. CDR3 nucleotide sequence: TGTGCCAGCAGCCCCATGGGAGGGGGCTTGGGGACTGAAGCTTTCTTT.

The chain combines TRBV15 with TRBJ1-5; TRBD1 is a possible D gene (6 bases). The CDR3 covers 16 residues. Germline loops: CDR1 LNHNV, CDR2 YYDKDF (reference sequence). Trimming shortened V by 0 bases and J by 2 bases, and 11 bases separated the two germline ends. CDR3: CATSRDLRQGNQPQHF. The DNA of the CDR3 is TGTGCCACCAGCAGAGATTTGAGACAGGGCAATCAGCCCCAGCATTTT.

This clonotype has a count of ten or more. V is TRBV12-3 or TRBV12-4 and J is TRBJ2-1; D gene ambiguous. CDR3 length: 13 amino acids. Trimming stripped 6 bases from V and 8 bases from J, with 14 bases between. CDR3 residues: CASRIREGDEQFF. The CDR3 bases are TGTGCCAGCAGGATAAGGGAAGGTGATGAGCAGTTCTTC.

This clonotype has at least ten counts. The chain links TRBV2 to TRBJ1-1, with D maybe TRBD1 (5 bases). Per the germline V gene, CDR1 is SNHLY and CDR2 is FYNNEI. This CDR3 is 14 amino acids long. Trimming left V 10 bases short and J 1 base short, with 16 bases between. CDR3 bases: TGTGCCATAAGTGGACAAACTAAGAACACTGAAGCTTTCTTT. Its protein product is CAISGQTKNTEAFF.

Ten or more counts support this clonotype. The CDR3 loop is CASSISYRGRNTEAFF. The CDR3 DNA reads as TGTGCCAGTAGTATATCCTACAGGGGGCGGAACACTGAAGCTTTCTTT. The V and J genes are TRBV19 and TRBJ1-1; the match to TRBD1 covers 9 bases. Germline CDR1 is LNHDA and CDR2 is SQIVND (reference sequence). V was clipped by 2 bases and J by 1 base; unmatched bases: 5. This CDR3 is built from 16 residues. The full variable domain, in which reference TRBV19 and TRBJ1-1 provide the parts outside the CDR3, is DGGITQSPKYLFRKEGQNVTLSCEQNLNHDAMYWYRQDPGQGLRLIYYSQIVNDFQKGDIAEGYSVSREKKESFPLTVTSAQKNPTAFYLCASSISYRGRNTEAFFGQGTRLTVV.

This clonotype has at least ten counts. V is TRBV30 and J is TRBJ1-2, with 7 bases aligning to TRBD1. This CDR3 region has 15 residues. Germline CDR1 and CDR2: GTSNPN and SVGIG (reference sequence). The V segment lost 1 base and the J segment 8 bases; nucleotides outside the gene matches: 13. The CDR3 is CAWSGLQGDFSGYTF. In DNA, the CDR3 is TGTGCCTGGAGTGGACTTCAGGGGGATTTTTCAGGCTACACCTTC. Variable domain in full (rest from reference TRBV30 and TRBJ1-2): SQTIHQWPATLVQPVGSPLSLECTVEGTSNPNLYWYRQAAGRGLQLLFYSVGIGQISSEVPQNLSASRPQDRQFILSSKKLLLSDSGFYLCAWSGLQGDFSGYTFGSGTRLTVV.

This clonotype was picked up a small number of times. The chain employs TRBV20-1 and TRBJ2-3, with 11 bases identical to TRBD2. The CDR3 is made up of 16 amino acids. Germline lookup yields CDR1 DFQATT and CDR2 SNEGSKA (reference sequence). V dropped 5 bases and J dropped 2; count of bases not matched to a gene: 9. The CDR3 sequence is CSALSSTSGITDTQYF. Here the CDR3 DNA reads TGCAGTGCTCTCTCCTCGACTAGCGGGATCACAGATACGCAGTATTTT.

This clonotype was found many times. The chain employs TRBV5-1 and TRBJ2-7; D possibly matches TRBD1 or TRBD2 (5 bases each). The ends were cut back, 1 base at V and 5 bases at J, with 10 bases in the middle. The CDR3 extends over 13 amino acids. In germline, CDR1 is SGHRS, CDR2 YFSETQ. The CDR3 loop is CASSLMGDDEQYF. CDR3 bases: TGCGCCAGCAGCTTGATGGGGGATGACGAGCAGTACTTC. Complete variable domain (other parts from reference TRBV5-1 and TRBJ2-7): KAGVTQTPRYLIKTRGQQVTLSCSPISGHRSVSWYQQTPGQGLQFLFEYFSETQRNKGNFPGRFSGRQFSNSRSEMNVSTLELGDSALYLCASSLMGDDEQYFGPGTRLTVT.

This clonotype appeared many times. The rearrangement links TRBV2 to TRBJ2-2; D may be TRBD1 (5 bases). This CDR3 region has 15 residues. V was clipped by 8 bases and J by 6 bases, with 19 bases between them. CDR1 SNHLY and CDR2 FYNNEI come from the germline V gene. The CDR3 region has the DNA TGTGCCAGCCTCGGGCCAGGGAATCAAGCCGGGGAGCTGTTTTTT. Translation: CASLGPGNQAGELFF.

This sequence joins TRBV7-2 and TRBJ2-2; 9 positions agree with TRBD2. Germline V gives CDR1 SGHTA, CDR2 FQGNSA. The CDR3 runs 15 residues. The junction had 6 bases not matched to a gene; V was cut back by 5 bases and J by 5 bases. As DNA, the CDR3 is TGTGCCAGCAGCGGAGCGGCGGGAGGGACCGGGGAGCTGTTTTTT. Residues: CASSGAAGGTGELFF.

V usage is TRBV6-2 or TRBV6-3 and J usage is TRBJ2-3; TRBD2 agrees at 10 bases. The CDR3 has 16 residues. Germline values: CDR1 MNHEY, CDR2 SVGEGT. The junction had 5 bases not matched to a gene; V was cut back by 2 bases and J by 3 bases. DNA of the CDR3: TGTGCCAGCAGTTACGCTAGCGGGAGATATACAGATACGCAGTATTTT. Translating it yields CASSYASGRYTDTQYF.

At least ten counts were recorded for this clonotype. The CDR3 region is CASSTGGRETQYF. In DNA, the CDR3 is TGTGCCAGCAGTACAGGGGGCCGAGAGACCCAGTACTTC. The V call is TRBV27, the J call TRBJ2-5, with TRBD1 identical over 9 bases. The CDR3 spans 13 residues. CDR1 and CDR2 (germline): MNHEY, SMNVEV (reference sequence). V lost 5 bases and J lost 4; bases outside the gene matches: 2.

This clonotype showed up many times. This chain uses TRBV27 with TRBJ2-1, with 9 nucleotides matching TRBD2. Germline V lookup: CDR1 MNHEY, CDR2 SMNVEV (reference sequence). J was trimmed by 5 bases and V by 7 bases; bases with no gene match: 12. The CDR3 has 16 residues. This chain's CDR3 is CASTEGAGGSHNEQFF. CDR3 DNA sequence: TGTGCCAGCACCGAAGGGGCGGGAGGGTCCCACAATGAGCAGTTCTTC.

A word on this clonotype: An end of the junction differs from the germline gene, which may be a read error. The chain uses TRBV29-1 and TRBJ2-1; 7 bases line up with TRBD2. This CDR3 is built from 17 residues. Germline CDR1 SQVTM, CDR2 ANQGSEA. In DNA, the CDR3 is TGCAGCGTTGGTGGGGCGGGGGTAAGAAGTTCCTACAATGAGCAGCTCTTC. Residues: CSVGGAGVRSSYNEQLF.